A single sample is the source of the 20 T cell receptor beta chains below, sequenced in a study of blood T cell repertoires in COVID-19. The method was immunoSEQ multiplex PCR; TCRdb's version includes in-frame clones alone and lacks a portion of them. The table has about 140,000 clones, roughly 80% seen once. The sequenced sample was peripheral blood. The receptors stem from a woman aged 45-60 years with active or convalescent COVID-19.

V usage is TRBV5-6 and J usage is TRBJ2-2; tentative D call: TRBD2 (5 bases). This CDR3 contains 16 residues. Germline-derived CDR1 and CDR2 are SGHDT and YYEEEE. V shed 0 bases and J shed 6 bases, with 15 bases lying between them. The CDR3 nucleotides read TGTGCCAGCAGCTTGGTTTCGGGGTCCCTAGCCGGGGAGCTGTTTTTT. The encoded protein is CASSLVSGSLAGELFF.

This clone came up once. This sequence joins TRBV7-9 and TRBJ1-1; the match to TRBD1 covers 9 bases. There are 15 residues in the CDR3. The V segment lost 5 bases and the J segment 4 bases; nucleotides outside the gene matches: 8. Germline assignment: CDR1 SEHNR and CDR2 FQNEAQ (reference sequence). CDR3 sequence (DNA): TGTGCCAGCAGCACCACTCCGACAGGGGGCACTGAAGCTTTCTTT. Protein product: CASSTTPTGGTEAFF.

V is TRBV5-4 and J is TRBJ1-5; tentative D call: TRBD1 (5 bases). The CDR3 sequence is 15 residues long. V lost 1 base and J 1 base, leaving 9 bases between the germline ends. CDR1 and CDR2 from the germline V gene are SGHNT and YYREEE (reference sequence). CDR3 protein: CASSLFGGSNQPQHF. The CDR3, as DNA: TGTGCCAGCAGCTTGTTCGGGGGGAGCAATCAGCCCCAGCATTTT.

The gene calls are TRBV7-8 and TRBJ1-5; D gene uncertain. This CDR3 has 18 residues. Looked up from germline, CDR1 is SGHVS and CDR2 is FQNEAQ. The V gene lost 1 base and the J gene lost 2 bases, with 18 bases spanning the gap. CDR3 DNA: TGTGCCAGCAGCTTAGTCCGGCTGACACGTAATGGCAATCAGCCCCAGCATTTT. Encoded protein: CASSLVRLTRNGNQPQHF.

This clone was picked up one time. This chain links TRBV27 with TRBJ1-2, with 7 bases fitting TRBD1. CDR3 length equals 17 residues. The ends lost 3 bases at V and 8 bases at J; junction bases unmatched: 18. In germline, CDR1 is MNHEY, CDR2 SMNVEV (reference sequence). The CDR3 here is CASSLGPEKQGNGGYTF. In DNA, the CDR3 is TGTGCCAGCAGTTTGGGCCCCGAAAAACAGGGGAATGGGGGCTACACCTTC.

The chain uses TRBV6-2 or TRBV6-3 and TRBJ2-2, with TRBD1 identical over 11 bases. Germline CDR1 MNHEY, CDR2 SVGEGT. The length of the CDR3 is 16 residues. The J segment lost 6 bases and the V segment lost 6 bases, leaving 9 bases of the junction unmatched. The CDR3 DNA reads as TGTGCCAGCAGCCCTTGGGACAGGGGGAAGTCCGGGGAGCTGTTTTTT. Amino acid sequence: CASSPWDRGKSGELFF.

This clone appeared a few times. This chain connects TRBV7-3 to TRBJ2-7; 7 nucleotides agree with TRBD2. From germline, CDR1 is SGHTA and CDR2 FQGTGA. With V trimmed by 1 base and J by 1 base, 4 bases remained unmatched. This CDR3 has 15 amino acids. The CDR3 protein is CASSLKAGDSYEQYF. CDR3 in DNA: TGTGCCAGCAGCTTAAAGGCGGGAGATTCCTACGAGCAGTACTTC.

Note on this clone: The junction departs from germline at one end; a sequencing error may be responsible. J is TRBJ2-3 and V is TRBV7-9, with TRBD2 identical over 9 bases. The CDR3 sequence is 16 residues long. Germline-derived CDR1 and CDR2 are SEHNR and FQNEAQ (reference sequence). The CDR3 coding sequence is TGTGCCAGCAGCCTCTCAACCGGGACTAGCTCCGATACGCTGTATTTT. Translating gives CASSLSTGTSSDTLYF.

In DNA, the CDR3 is TGTGCCAGCAGTTATGGGACAGGGGCTGGAGAGCAGTACTTC. It codes for CASSYGTGAGEQYF. The chain uses TRBV6-6 and TRBJ2-7; 10 bases align to TRBD1. V shed 3 bases and J 7 bases; nucleotides not matched to a gene: 6. This CDR3 is 14 amino acids long. In germline, CDR1 is MNHNY, CDR2 SVGAGI (reference sequence).

The chain uses TRBV6-5 and TRBJ2-7; possibly TRBD1 for D (5 bases). Trimming left V 6 bases short and J 7 bases short, with 19 bases between. Germline V gene data show CDR1 as MNHEY and CDR2 as SVGAGI. The CDR3 covers 14 residues. The CDR3 DNA sequence: TGTGCCAGCAGGAAGACAGCGTCGTACGAGGAGCAGTACTTC. It specifies CASRKTASYEEQYF.

This clone was seen only a few times. This CDR3 reads CSVKLTSVHAGEQFF. The CDR3 DNA sequence: TGCAGCGTCAAATTGACTAGCGTCCACGCCGGTGAGCAGTTCTTC. This sequence joins TRBV29-1 and TRBJ2-1, with 8 bases identical to TRBD2. The CDR3 covers 15 residues. Per germline, CDR1 SQVTM and CDR2 ANQGSEA. The trim removed 6 bases at V and 9 bases at J, leaving 16 bases unmatched.

This clone was recorded once. J is TRBJ2-3 and V is TRBV30; 7 nucleotides match TRBD1. V lost 6 bases to trimming and J lost 1 base; unmatched junction nucleotides: 4. CDR1 and CDR2 from the germline V gene are GTSNPN and SVGIG (reference sequence). The CDR3 has 13 amino acids. The CDR3 spells CACAQGGTDTQYF. CDR3 nucleotide sequence: TGTGCCTGTGCCCAGGGGGGCACAGATACGCAGTATTTT.

The chain links TRBV28 to TRBJ1-5, with 7 nucleotides matching TRBD1. The CDR3 is 15 amino acids. Germline loops: CDR1 MDHEN, CDR2 SYDVKM. Trimming took 5 bases from V and 9 from J; bases not matched to a gene: 13. The CDR3 DNA reads TGTGCCAGCAGTCCCCCAGGGACAGTTAATGGGCCCCAGCATTTT. Amino acid sequence: CASSPPGTVNGPQHF.

The rearrangement links TRBV28 to TRBJ1-6, with TRBD1 as a possible D gene (5 bases). The CDR3 contains 14 residues. V was cut by 5 bases and J by 10 bases, with 15 bases left in between. CDR1 is MDHEN, CDR2 SYDVKM, per germline. CDR3 bases: TGTGCCAGCAGTCCCCTCAGGGTCCAGTCACCCCTCCACTTT. It translates to CASSPLRVQSPLHF.

The V gene is TRBV7-6, the J gene TRBJ2-3; D perhaps matches TRBD2 (6 bases). Germline V lookup: CDR1 SGHVS, CDR2 FNYEAQ. The CDR3 consists of 14 residues. The V end lost 8 bases, the J end lost 0 bases, and 12 bases lay between the germline ends. CDR3 sequence (DNA): TGTGCCAGCGTGGTCAGCGGGAGCACAGATACGCAGTATTTT. Translating gives CASVVSGSTDTQYF.

The chain links TRBV23-1 to TRBJ1-5; D is uncertain. TRBV23-1 is given ORF status, its function remaining uncertain. Trimming left V 6 bases short and J 0 bases short, with 15 bases between. CDR3 length equals 16 residues. CDR3 bases: TGCGCCAGCAGCCGACTAGCGGTGTATAGCAATCAGCCCCAGCATTTT. Its protein is CASSRLAVYSNQPQHF.

This chain uses TRBV9 with TRBJ2-3, with 11 nucleotides matching TRBD2. Losses at the gene ends were 0 bases for V and 8 bases for J; bases not matched to a gene: 14. The CDR3 contains 18 residues. Germline assignment: CDR1 SGDLS and CDR2 YYNGEE. CDR3 nucleotide sequence: TGTGCCAGCAGCGTAGATATAGTGTTGGGACTAGCGGACTCTACGCAGTATTTT. The encoded protein is CASSVDIVLGLADSTQYF.

At least ten counts were recorded for this clone. The chain is built from TRBV18 and TRBJ1-4; TRBD1 might be the D (5 bases). Trimming cost V 2 bases and J 4 bases, with 11 bases left between them. The CDR3 is made up of 15 amino acids. Germline values: CDR1 KGHSH, CDR2 LQKENI. The CDR3 DNA follows: TGTGCCAGCTCACCAACAGGATCTAGTAATGAAAAACTGTTTTTT. Translating it yields CASSPTGSSNEKLFF.

The chain combines TRBV7-8 with TRBJ1-1, with 7 bases lining up with TRBD1. V was clipped by 1 base and J by 5 bases; unmatched bases: 7. Germline CDR1 is SGHVS and CDR2 is FQNEAQ. CDR3 length: 15 residues. CDR3 coding DNA: TGTGCCAGCAGCTTAGTTCGACAGGGAAGGACTGAAGCTTTCTTT. It is translated as CASSLVRQGRTEAFF. Complete variable domain (other parts from reference TRBV7-8 and TRBJ1-1): GAGVSQSPRYKVAKRGQDVALRCDPISGHVSLFWYQQALGQGPEFLTYFQNEAQLDKSGLPSDRFFAERPEGSVSTLKIQRTQQEDSAVYLCASSLVRQGRTEAFFGQGTRLTVV.

The chain has TRBV4-2 and TRBJ2-7; 8 nucleotides line up with TRBD2. V was pared by 4 bases and J by 4 bases, with 6 bases of the junction left unmatched. The germline V gene has CDR1 LGHNA and CDR2 YNFKEQ. The CDR3 contains 14 residues. The CDR3 is CASSPAGGRYEQYF. The CDR3 DNA follows: TGTGCCAGCAGCCCGGCGGGAGGCAGATACGAGCAGTACTTC.